The source of this T cell receptor (beta chain) is a study of T cell changes during pregnancy in multiple sclerosis. Sequencing was performed with immunoSEQ multiplex PCR; in TCRdb, only in-frame clones are kept and a portion is missing. The top ten clones hold about 3% of a sample with roughly 100,000 clones, roughly nine tenths of them seen once. The CDR3 spans 13 residues. CDR1 and CDR2 from the germline V gene are SGDLS and YYNGEE. Trimming cost V 0 bases and J 7 bases, with 10 bases left between them. This material consisted of peripheral blood, taken after pregnancy. The clonotype originates from a female donor with multiple sclerosis, enrolled in a pregnancy study. The chain carries TRBV9 and TRBJ1-2; D gene unclear. CDR3 bases: TGTGCCAGCAGCGTAGGAGGGTTCGGTGGCTACACCTTC. It specifies CASSVGGFGGYTF. The full variable domain, with the rest looked up from reference TRBV9 and TRBJ1-2, is DSGVTQTPKHLITATGQRVTLRCSPRSGDLSVYWYQQSLDQGLQFLIQYYNGEERAKGNILERFSAQQFPDLHSELNLSSLELGDSALYFCASSVGGFGGYTFGSGTRLTVV.